Below are 8 T cell receptor beta chains sequenced from a single sample in a study of blood T cell repertoires in COVID-19 (dated by TCRdb to about 2020). The protocol used for the library was the immunoSEQ multiplex PCR assay. What TCRdb holds here is the immuneACCESS table cut down to in-frame rearrangements. Part of the clones is not present; checked against another copy, under half of the missing clones reflect an unresolved V gene, and the others are unexplained. Recorded for this sample are 95,000 to 150,000 clones; around 89% of them occurred a single time. Of the sample, approximately 3.9% is held by the ten largest clones. The sequenced sample was peripheral blood. The receptors derive from a woman aged 60-70 years with COVID-19, enrolled during active disease.

The chain has TRBV7-3 and TRBJ1-6; D is uncertain. The length of the CDR3 is 13 residues. Trimming pared 5 bases from V and 3 bases from J, leaving 5 bases between. CDR1 SGHTA and CDR2 FQGTGA come from the germline V gene. CDR3 residues: CASSRDYNSPLHF. The CDR3, as DNA: TGTGCCAGCAGCCGGGACTATAATTCACCCCTCCACTTT.

The chain has TRBV5-4 and TRBJ1-6; TRBD1 aligns across 7 bases. With V trimmed by 5 bases and J by 4 bases, 6 bases remained unmatched. The germline V gene encodes CDR1 SGHNT and CDR2 YYREEE (reference sequence). This CDR3 has 15 residues. The CDR3 loop reads CASRLDRTYNSPLHF. The CDR3 DNA is TGTGCCAGCAGACTGGACAGGACTTATAATTCACCCCTCCACTTT.

In the case of this clone: This specimen includes other DNA sequences encoding the same CDR3. The chain joins TRBV30 to TRBJ1-2; perhaps TRBD1 as D (5 bases). Germline lookup yields CDR1 GTSNPN and CDR2 SVGIG (reference sequence). The CDR3 is 12 amino acids. Trimming cost V 0 bases and J 7 bases, with 9 bases left between them. The CDR3 nucleotides are TGTGCCTGGAGTGTGGGGGGACGTGGCTACACCTTC. It translates to CAWSVGGRGYTF.

The gene calls are TRBV14 and TRBJ2-1, with 12 bases identical to TRBD2. Germline CDR1 and CDR2: SGHDN and FVKESK. This CDR3 spans 15 amino acids. Trimming removed 1 base from V and 8 bases from J; junction bases left unmatched: 3. This chain's CDR3 is CASSQGLAGDYEQFF. CDR3 DNA sequence: TGTGCCAGCAGCCAAGGACTAGCGGGGGACTATGAGCAGTTCTTC.

This clone was seen a single time. The chain couples TRBV15 to TRBJ2-7; the D is unclear. CDR1 and CDR2 from the germline V gene are LNHNV and YYDKDF (reference sequence). V shed 1 base and J shed 0 bases, with 4 bases lying between them. The length of the CDR3 is 13 residues. DNA for the CDR3: TGTGCCACCAGCAGAGTTCGCTCCTACGAGCAGTACTTC. Translating gives CATSRVRSYEQYF.

This chain joins TRBV11-2 and TRBJ2-5; possibly TRBD1 for D (5 bases). CDR3 length: 13 amino acids. Per the germline V gene, CDR1 is SGHAT and CDR2 is FQNNGV. Trimming stripped 0 bases from V and 5 bases from J, with 7 bases between. Written as DNA, the CDR3 is TGTGCCAGCAGCTTAGAGGGGCAGGAGACCCAGTACTTC. Translating it yields CASSLEGQETQYF.

This chain's CDR3 is CASSPFGLSTGETQYF. The CDR3 nucleotides are TGTGCCAGCTCACCATTCGGGTTATCGACGGGGGAGACCCAGTACTTC. The rearrangement uses TRBV18 and TRBJ2-5, with a weak D call TRBD2 (5 bases). The V and J ends lost 2 bases and 5 bases respectively, with 18 bases between them. Germline assignment: CDR1 KGHSH and CDR2 LQKENI. CDR3 size: 16 residues.

The chain combines TRBV5-1 with TRBJ2-2; TRBD2 matches at 7 bases. The V gene end was trimmed by 3 bases and the J gene end by 1 base; junction bases not matched to a gene: 6. The CDR3 has 16 amino acids. Germline CDR1 is SGHRS and CDR2 is YFSETQ. This chain's CDR3 is CASSSWTRQNTGELFF. Here the CDR3 DNA reads TGCGCCAGCAGCTCTTGGACTAGGCAGAACACCGGGGAGCTGTTTTTT.